Listed below are T cell receptor beta chains from one sample, sequenced in a study of molecular identifiers for immune sequencing clone quantification. TCRdb reanalysed the PCR reads using MiXCR and keeps one entry per CDR3 protein. The data show about 320,000 distinct CDR3 sequences, about 22% seen once. The sequencing sample was made of naive CD8+ T cells from blood, with Jurkat cell RNA spiked in. All receptors derive from a human donor in good health. Some libraries in this study had Jurkat cell RNA spiked in. The CDR3 runs from the conserved cysteine through the conserved F or W. A D gene is named only where the DNA matches it firmly. Size is stated for part of the rows, as once, few or many counts, or as a class when the clone is expanded.

d_gene,v_gene,abundance,j_gene,CDR3aa,CDR3nt
TRBD2,TRBV29-1,few,TRBJ2-5,CNVALLLAGEQETQYF,TGCAACGTTGCACTGCTACTAGCGGGAGAACAAGAGACCCAGTACTTC
.,TRBV4-1,many,TRBJ1-3,CASSQEFYSGNTIYF,TGCGCCAGCAGCCAAGAGTTCTACTCTGGAAACACCATATATTTT
.,TRBV4-1,many,TRBJ2-3,CASSRQRVSTDTQYF,TGCGCCAGCAGCCGCCAGCGGGTTAGCACAGATACGCAGTATTTT
.,TRBV19,many,TRBJ2-7,CASSTPGRSRYEQYF,TGTGCCAGTAGTACCCCCGGACGATCGAGGTACGAGCAGTACTTC
TRBD2,TRBV7-6,many,TRBJ2-1,CASSYDEAGGPLYEQFF,TGTGCCAGCAGCTATGATGAGGCGGGGGGGCCCCTGTATGAGCAGTTCTTC
.,TRBV5-1,many,TRBJ2-3,CASSSDPSTDTQYF,TGCGCCAGCAGCTCCGACCCTAGCACAGATACGCAGTATTTT
.,TRBV7-2,many,TRBJ2-3,CASSLVTTDTQYF,TGTGCCAGCAGCTTAGTGACCACAGATACGCAGTATTTT
.,TRBV30,many,TRBJ2-1,CAWGQGSKFF,.
TRBD2,TRBV12-3/TRBV12-4,many,TRBJ2-1,CASSPGSGSHNEQFF,TGTGCCAGCAGCCCAGGGAGCGGGAGTCACAATGAGCAGTTCTTC
TRBD1,TRBV5-4,many,TRBJ2-7,CASSEGQGMSYEQYF,TGTGCCAGCAGCGAAGGACAGGGAATGTCCTACGAGCAGTACTTC
TRBD1,TRBV19,many,TRBJ2-2,CASSIPGTGDTGELFF,TGTGCCAGTAGTATCCCCGGGACAGGGGACACCGGGGAGCTGTTTTTT
.,TRBV14,many,TRBJ2-1,CASSQDIGTSNLQFF,TGTGCCAGCAGCCAAGATATCGGAACTAGCAACCTACAGTTCTTC
TRBD1,TRBV3-1,.,TRBJ2-7,CASSQELTGQTYEQYF,TGTGCCAGCAGCCAGGAACTGACGGGACAGACCTACGAGCAGTACTTC
.,TRBV27,many,TRBJ1-1,CASSWGRGDTEAFF,TGTGCCAGCAGTTGGGGGAGGGGGGACACTGAAGCTTTCTTT
.,TRBV19,many,TRBJ1-1,CASSPHLRGTEAFF,TGTGCCAGTAGTCCCCATCTCCGAGGCACTGAAGCTTTCTTT
TRBD2,TRBV28,many,TRBJ2-3,CASSAGLAVTRTDTQYF,TGTGCCAGCAGTGCAGGACTAGCGGTCACCCGCACAGATACGCAGTATTTT
.,TRBV10-1,few,TRBJ2-7,CASSGRTAPEQYF,TGCGCCAGCAGTGGACGGACGGCGCCAGAGCAGTACTTC